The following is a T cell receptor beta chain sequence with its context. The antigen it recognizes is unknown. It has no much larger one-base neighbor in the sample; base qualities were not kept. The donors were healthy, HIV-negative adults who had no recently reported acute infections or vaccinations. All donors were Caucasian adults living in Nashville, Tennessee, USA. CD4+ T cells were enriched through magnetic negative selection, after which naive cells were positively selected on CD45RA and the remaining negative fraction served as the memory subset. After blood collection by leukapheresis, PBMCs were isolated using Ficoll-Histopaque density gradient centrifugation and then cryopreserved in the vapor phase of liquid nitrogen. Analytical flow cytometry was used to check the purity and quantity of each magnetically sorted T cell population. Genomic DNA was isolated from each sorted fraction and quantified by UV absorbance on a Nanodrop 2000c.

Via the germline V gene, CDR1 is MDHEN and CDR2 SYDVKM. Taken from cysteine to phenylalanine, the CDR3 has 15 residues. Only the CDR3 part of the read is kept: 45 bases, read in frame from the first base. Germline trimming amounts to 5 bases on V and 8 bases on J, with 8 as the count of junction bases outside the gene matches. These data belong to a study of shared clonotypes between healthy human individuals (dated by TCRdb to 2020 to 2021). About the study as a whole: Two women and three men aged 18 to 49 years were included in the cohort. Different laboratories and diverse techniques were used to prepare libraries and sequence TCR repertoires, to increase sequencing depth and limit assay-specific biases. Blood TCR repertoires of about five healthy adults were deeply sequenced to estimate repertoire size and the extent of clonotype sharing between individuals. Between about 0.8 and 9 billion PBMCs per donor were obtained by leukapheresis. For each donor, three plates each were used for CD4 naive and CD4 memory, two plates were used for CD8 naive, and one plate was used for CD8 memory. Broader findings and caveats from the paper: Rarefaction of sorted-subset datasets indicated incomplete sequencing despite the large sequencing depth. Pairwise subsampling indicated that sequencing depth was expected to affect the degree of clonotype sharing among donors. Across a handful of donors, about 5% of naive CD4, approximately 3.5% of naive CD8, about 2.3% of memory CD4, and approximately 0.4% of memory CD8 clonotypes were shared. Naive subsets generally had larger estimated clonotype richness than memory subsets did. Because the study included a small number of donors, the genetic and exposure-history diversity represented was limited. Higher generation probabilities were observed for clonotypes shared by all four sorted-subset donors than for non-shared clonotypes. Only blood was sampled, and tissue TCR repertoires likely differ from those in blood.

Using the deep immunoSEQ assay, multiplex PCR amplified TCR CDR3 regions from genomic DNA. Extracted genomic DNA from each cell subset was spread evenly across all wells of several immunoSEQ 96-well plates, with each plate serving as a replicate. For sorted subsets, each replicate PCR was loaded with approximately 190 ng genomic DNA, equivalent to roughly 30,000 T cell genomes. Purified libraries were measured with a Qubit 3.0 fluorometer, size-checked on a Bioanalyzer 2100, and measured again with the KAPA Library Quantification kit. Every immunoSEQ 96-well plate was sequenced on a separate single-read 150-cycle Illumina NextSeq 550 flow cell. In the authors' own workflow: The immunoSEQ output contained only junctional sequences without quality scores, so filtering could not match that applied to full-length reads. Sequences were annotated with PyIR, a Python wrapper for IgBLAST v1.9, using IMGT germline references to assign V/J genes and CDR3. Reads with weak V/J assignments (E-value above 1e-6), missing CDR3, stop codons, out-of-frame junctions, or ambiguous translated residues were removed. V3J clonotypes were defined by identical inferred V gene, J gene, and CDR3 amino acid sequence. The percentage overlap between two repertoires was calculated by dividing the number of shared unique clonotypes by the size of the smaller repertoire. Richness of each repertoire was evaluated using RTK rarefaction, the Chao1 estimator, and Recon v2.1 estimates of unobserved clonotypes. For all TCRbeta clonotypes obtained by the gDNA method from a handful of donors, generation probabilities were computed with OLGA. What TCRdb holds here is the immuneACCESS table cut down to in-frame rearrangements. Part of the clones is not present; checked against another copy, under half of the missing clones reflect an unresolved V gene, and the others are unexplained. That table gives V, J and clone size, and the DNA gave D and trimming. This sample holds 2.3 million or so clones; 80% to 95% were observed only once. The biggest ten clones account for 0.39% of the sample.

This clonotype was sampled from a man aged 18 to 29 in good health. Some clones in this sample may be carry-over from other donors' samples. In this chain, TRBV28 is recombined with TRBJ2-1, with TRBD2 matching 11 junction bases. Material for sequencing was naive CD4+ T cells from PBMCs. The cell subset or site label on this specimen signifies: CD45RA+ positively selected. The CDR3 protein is CASSPVSGRGYEQFF. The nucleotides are TGTGCCAGCAGTCCCGTTAGCGGGAGGGGATATGAGCAGTTCTTC.